This T cell receptor (beta chain) was recovered during a study of spatial heterogeneity in lung cancer. Study-level background: A consistent excess of beta-chain over alpha-chain sequences was detected. Study conclusions and caveats: At tumor resection, ubiquitous expanded TCRs were detected in blood more often than later.

In the library, each TCR cDNA molecule bore its own unique molecular identifier. Each CDR3 protein is one row after TCRdb ran MiXCR on the 5' RACE reads. The sample lists about 39,000 distinct CDR3 sequences; under 7% were seen once. V was pared by 2 bases and J by 4 bases, with 6 bases between. The CDR3 is 12 amino acids. In germline, CDR1 is SEHNR, CDR2 FQNEAQ (reference sequence). On this clonotype itself: Antigen unknown.

Time point denoted: sample taken at primary tumor resection. TCRs were sequenced from unsorted whole RNA of tumor, nontumor lung or PBMC. The donors, more than 55 patients with untreated early-stage non-small cell lung cancer, provided the samples. This chain connects TRBV7-9 to TRBJ2-7; no clear D. This clonotype was sampled from a male donor with early-stage non-small cell lung cancer. Sequencing was performed on PBMCs, taken at surgery. The CDR3 DNA reads as TGTGCCAGCAGCTTATCAAGATACGAGCAGTACTTC. It yields the protein CASSLSRYEQYF.